This is a list of T cell receptor beta chains from one sample in a study of blood T cell repertoires in COVID-19. Sequencing used immunoSEQ multiplex PCR; TCRdb keeps in-frame clones, though not all of them. The sample shows 150,000 to 200,000 clones, roughly 80% of them seen only once. Sequencing was performed on PBMCs or T cells enriched from blood (not recorded which). The receptors were sampled from a woman aged 55-70 years who had recovered from COVID-19. Each CDR3 is given with its conserved first and last residue. Each record gives: V gene, clone size, J gene, D gene, CDR3 DNA, CDR3 protein. A D gene is named only where the DNA matches it firmly. Clone sizes are given selectively: once, few, many, or a class where the clone is expanded.

TRBV4-1,-,TRBJ2-7,-,TGCGCCAGCAGCCAATCCCCGAGCCCCTACGAGCAGTACTTC,CASSQSPSPYEQYF
TRBV4-1,-,TRBJ2-7,-,TGCGCCAGCAGCCCTAGCCGGACGGAGCCGTCCTACGAGCAGTACTTC,CASSPSRTEPSYEQYF
TRBV7-8,few,TRBJ2-3,TRBD1,TGTGCCAGCAGCCGACAGGGGAGCACAGATACGCAGTATTTT,CASSRQGSTDTQYF
TRBV27,-,TRBJ1-5,-,TGTGCCAGCAGATTCATAGGAGATAGCAATCAGCCCCAGCATTTT,CASRFIGDSNQPQHF
TRBV24-1,-,TRBJ2-2,TRBD2,TGTGCCACCAGTGATTCGGCTAGCGGGGGGGCCGGGGAGCTGTTTTTT,CATSDSASGGAGELFF
TRBV15,-,TRBJ1-4,-,TGTGCCACCAGCAGCAGGGGATCTAATGAAAAACTGTTTTTT,CATSSRGSNEKLFF
TRBV19,few,TRBJ1-2,-,TGTGCCAGTAGTGGCGCATCTGGGGCTGGCTACACCTTC,CASSGASGAGYTF
TRBV5-4,-,TRBJ2-1,TRBD2,TGTGCCAGCAGCCAGCCTAGCGGGGGGGCGGGTGAGCAGTTCTTC,CASSQPSGGAGEQFF
TRBV5-6,-,TRBJ2-4,-,TGTGCCAGCAGCACGGGACTTTGGGGGGACGCCAAAAACATTCAGTACTTC,CASSTGLWGDAKNIQYF
TRBV29-1,once,TRBJ2-2,TRBD2,TGCAGCGCCGACGGGGGGAAAGACACCGGGGAGCTGTTTTTT,CSADGGKDTGELFF
TRBV6-5,-,TRBJ1-2,-,TGTGCCAGCAGCTACGCCGGGACATTCAACTATGGCTACACCTTC,CASSYAGTFNYGYTF
TRBV5-4,-,TRBJ2-3,TRBD1,TGTGCCAGCAGCTTGGACCTTGCTGGGACAGGGAGGGATACGCAGTATTTT,CASSLDLAGTGRDTQYF
TRBV5-1,-,TRBJ1-5,TRBD1,TGCGCCAGCAGCCCGCAAACAGGGGATCAGCCCCAGCATTTT,CASSPQTGDQPQHF
TRBV5-1,-,TRBJ2-1,TRBD2,TGCGCCAGCAGCGTCACCGGGACTAGCGGGGCCCTTTGGTATGAGCAGTTCTTC,CASSVTGTSGALWYEQFF
TRBV6-5,-,TRBJ1-1,-,TGTGCCAGCATTTCACAGGGAGCTGTCACTGAAGCTTTCTTT,CASISQGAVTEAFF
TRBV7-9,-,TRBJ2-1,-,TGTGCCAGCGGGCCGGAGGCAAATGAGCAGTTCTTC,CASGPEANEQFF
TRBV19,-,TRBJ1-6,-,TGTGCCAGTAGCCGAGGGGGAGGGCGGAATAATTCACCCCTCCACTTT,CASSRGGGRNNSPLHF
TRBV5-1,-,TRBJ1-3,-,TGCGCCAGCAGCCCCCAGGGAATGACTGGAAACACCATATATTTT,CASSPQGMTGNTIYF
TRBV7-2,few,TRBJ1-2,-,TGTGCCAGCAGCGCGTGGGACAAGTCAAACTATGGCTACACCTTC,CASSAWDKSNYGYTF
TRBV19,-,TRBJ1-5,-,TGTGCCAGTAGCTACCCCCGGGGGTCGGGTCAGCCCCAGCATTTT,CASSYPRGSGQPQHF
TRBV2,-,TRBJ2-7,-,TGTGCCAGCGGCCAGCGGAGCTCCTACGAGCAGTACTTC,CASGQRSSYEQYF
TRBV9,-,TRBJ2-3,-,TGTGCCAGCAGCGGAGGTCTGGGCACAGATACGCAGTATTTT,CASSGGLGTDTQYF
TRBV29-1,few,TRBJ2-7,-,TGCAGCGCCAGGGTCTCCTACGAGCAGTACTTC,CSARVSYEQYF
TRBV12-3/TRBV12-4,-,TRBJ2-4,TRBD1,TGTGCCAGCAGTCCCGACAGGGCGGACATTCAGTACTTC,CASSPDRADIQYF
TRBV7-6,-,TRBJ2-7,-,TGTGCCAGCAGCTTAGAGCGTAGCAGTCTCTCCTACGAGCAGTACTTC,CASSLERSSLSYEQYF
TRBV6-2/TRBV6-3,-,TRBJ2-7,-,TGTGCCAGCACCCCGAGGGGGACGTTGCTCCCCGAGCAGTACTTC,CASTPRGTLLPEQYF
TRBV2,-,TRBJ1-1,-,TGTGCCAGCAGTTTGCGGGAGTTAGCTGGAGCTTTCTTT,CASSLRELAGAFF
TRBV7-2,-,TRBJ1-4,TRBD1,TGTGCCAGCAGCTTAGGGCCGGGACAGTATAATGAAAAACTGTTTTTT,CASSLGPGQYNEKLFF
TRBV5-1,-,TRBJ1-3,TRBD1,TGCGCCAGCAGCTTGGGACAGGGGACCGGAAACACCGTATATTTT,CASSLGQGTGNTVYF
TRBV3-1/TRBV3-2,-,TRBJ1-1,-,TGTGCCAGCAGCCAAGGGGCAGGGTACACTGAAGCTTTCTTT,CASSQGAGYTEAFF
TRBV27,-,TRBJ1-2,TRBD1,TGTGCCAGCAGGGGACAGGGGGTAGTTCCCTATGGCTACACCTTC,CASRGQGVVPYGYTF
TRBV12-5,-,TRBJ1-5,TRBD1,TGTGCTAGTGGTTTGGACAGGGGGTGGAATCAGCCCCAGCATTTT,CASGLDRGWNQPQHF
TRBV5-6,-,TRBJ1-1,-,TGTGCCAGCAGCTTGGAACAGGGATCCACTGAAGCTTTCTTT,CASSLEQGSTEAFF
TRBV5-1,-,TRBJ1-5,TRBD1,TGCGCCAGCAGGGGAGGGGACAGGGGGAGGAATCAGCCCCAGCATTTT,CASRGGDRGRNQPQHF
TRBV5-1,-,TRBJ1-1,-,TGCGCCAGCAAATCGGGGGGCTCCCTGGGAGCTTTCTTT,CASKSGGSLGAFF
TRBV5-1,-,TRBJ2-5,TRBD2,TGCGCCAGCAGATCTGGGACTAGCGGGCAAGAGACCCAGTACTTC,CASRSGTSGQETQYF
TRBV20-1,few,TRBJ2-7,-,TGCAGTGCTAGTCCCAGGGGGGACGAGCAGTACTTC,CSASPRGDEQYF
TRBV19,once,TRBJ1-3,-,TGTGCCAGTACCCGACGGGAGGGAAAAGCTGGAAACACCATATATTTT,CASTRREGKAGNTIYF
TRBV5-1,-,TRBJ1-5,TRBD1,TGCGCCAGCAGCGCGACAGGGGAGAGAACTCAGCCCCAGCATTTT,CASSATGERTQPQHF
TRBV18,-,TRBJ1-2,-,TGTGCCAGCTCACCTTTTCGGTCGGACAGCAACTATGGCTACACCTTC,CASSPFRSDSNYGYTF
TRBV10-1,-,TRBJ2-1,TRBD2,TGCGCCAGCAGTCGAGGCGGGGGTAAAGGGGAGCAGTTCTTC,CASSRGGGKGEQFF
TRBV4-1,-,TRBJ1-1,-,TGCGCCAGCAGCCCTAGACAGATGAACACTGAAGCTTTCTTT,CASSPRQMNTEAFF
TRBV4-1,-,TRBJ1-1,-,TGCGCCAGCAGCCAAGAGTGGGGGGCTGAAGCTTTCTTT,CASSQEWGAEAFF
TRBV9,-,TRBJ2-3,-,TGTGCCAGCAGCGTAGGTGCCGCGGGGAGCACAGATACGCAGTATTTT,CASSVGAAGSTDTQYF
TRBV6-1,-,TRBJ1-2,-,TGTGCCAGCAGTGAAGGACTGGAGTATGGCTACACCTTC,CASSEGLEYGYTF
TRBV6-5,-,TRBJ2-7,-,TGTGCCAGCAGTTACTCTAAGGGGTACGAGCAGTACTTC,CASSYSKGYEQYF
TRBV5-1,many,TRBJ1-5,TRBD1,TGCGCCAGCAGCTTAGCCGGGACAGGGGGCGAGCCCCAGCATTTT,CASSLAGTGGEPQHF
TRBV20-1,once,TRBJ2-1,-,TGCAGTGCTCGACTAGTCAATGAGCAGTTCTTC,CSARLVNEQFF
TRBV5-1,-,TRBJ2-5,-,TGCGCCAGCAGCGGCGGCCGAGCCTACCAAGAGACCCAGTACTTC,CASSGGRAYQETQYF
TRBV9,-,TRBJ1-1,-,TGTGCCAGCAGCGTAGACTTGTATGGGGGCATGAACACTGAAGCTTTCTTT,CASSVDLYGGMNTEAFF
TRBV6-6,-,TRBJ1-5,TRBD1,TGTGCCAGCAGTGCCCAGGGGGGCCCCTCGCCCCAGCATTTT,CASSAQGGPSPQHF
TRBV5-1,-,TRBJ2-5,-,TGCGCCAGCAGCTTCAATACCGATAGAGGGACCCAGTACTTC,CASSFNTDRGTQYF
TRBV5-6,-,TRBJ1-2,-,TGTGCCAGCAGCTTGGGGGGGCCTAACTATGGCTACACCTTC,CASSLGGPNYGYTF
TRBV21-1,-,TRBJ2-5,-,TGTGCCCTCCCGGAAAGCGGGGGGGCAGAGGGCCAAGAGACCCAGTACTTC,CALPESGGAEGQETQYF